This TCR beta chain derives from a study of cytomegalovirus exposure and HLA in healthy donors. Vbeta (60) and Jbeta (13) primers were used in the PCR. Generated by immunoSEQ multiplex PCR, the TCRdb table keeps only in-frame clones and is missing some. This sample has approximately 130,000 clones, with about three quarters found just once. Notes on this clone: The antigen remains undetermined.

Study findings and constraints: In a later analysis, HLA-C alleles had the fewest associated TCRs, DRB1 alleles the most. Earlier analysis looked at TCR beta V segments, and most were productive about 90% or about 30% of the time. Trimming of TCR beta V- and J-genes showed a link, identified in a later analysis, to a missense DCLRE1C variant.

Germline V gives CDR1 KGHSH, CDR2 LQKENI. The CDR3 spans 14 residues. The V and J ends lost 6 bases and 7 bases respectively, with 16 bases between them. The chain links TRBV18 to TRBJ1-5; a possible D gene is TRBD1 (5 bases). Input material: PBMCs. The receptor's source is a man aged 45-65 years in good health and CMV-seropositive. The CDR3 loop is CASSPGRADQPQHF. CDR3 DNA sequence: TGTGCCAGCTCGCCCGGCAGGGCAGACCAGCCCCAGCATTTT.